This entry lists 24 T cell receptor beta chains sequenced from one sample in a study of blood T cell repertoires in COVID-19 (TCRdb year 2020). Libraries were constructed by the immunoSEQ multiplex PCR assay. The clones in this table, taken by TCRdb from immuneACCESS, are in-frame only. Not every clone is retained; where verified, under half of the shortfall comes from an unresolved V gene, and the cause of the rest is unknown. The sample profile shows roughly 310,000 clones; under 90% of them were found once. In total, the top ten clones hold less than 3.5% of the sample. Material: peripheral blood. These receptors all come from a young woman with COVID-19, enrolled during active disease.

This clone has only one observation. J is TRBJ1-1 and V is TRBV5-4; no reliable D call. CDR1 is SGHNT, CDR2 YYREEE, per germline (reference sequence). This CDR3 has 14 residues. Trimming removed 2 bases at V and 4 bases at J, with 12 bases between. This CDR3 reads CASSFYGDTTEAFF. The CDR3 DNA reads TGTGCCAGCAGCTTTTACGGGGATACCACTGAAGCTTTCTTT. The variable domain in full, completed from reference TRBV5-4 and TRBJ1-1, reads ETGVTQSPTHLIKTRGQQVTLRCSSQSGHNTVSWYQQALGQGPQFIFQYYREEENGRGNFPPRFSGLQFPNYSSELNVNALELDDSALYLCASSFYGDTTEAFFGQGTRLTVV.

This clone occurred once. This rearrangement joins TRBV30 to TRBJ2-3; TRBD1 aligns across 9 bases. Looked up from germline, CDR1 is GTSNPN and CDR2 is SVGIG (reference sequence). CDR3 length: 13 residues. The ends lost 3 bases at V and 4 bases at J; junction bases unmatched: 2. CDR3 protein: CAWSTGGSDTQYF. The CDR3 region has the DNA TGTGCCTGGAGCACAGGGGGCTCAGATACGCAGTATTTT.

The chain employs TRBV19 and TRBJ1-2; 7 nucleotides line up with TRBD1. Losses at the gene ends were 3 bases for V and 1 base for J; bases not matched to a gene: 5. CDR1 LNHDA and CDR2 SQIVND come from the germline V gene (reference sequence). The CDR3 extends over 15 amino acids. CDR3 coding DNA: TGTGCCAGTAGTATCGGACAGGTCATTAACTATGGCTACACCTTC. Its translation: CASSIGQVINYGYTF.

The chain employs TRBV30 and TRBJ2-7, with 7 bases identical to TRBD1. CDR1 GTSNPN and CDR2 SVGIG come from the germline V gene (reference sequence). The junction had 1 base not matched to a gene; V was cut back by 2 bases and J by 0 bases. The CDR3 has 13 residues. As DNA, the CDR3 is TGTGCCTGGAGTACAGGGGCCTCCTACGAGCAGTACTTC. Protein product: CAWSTGASYEQYF.

This clone was seen only once. V usage is TRBV30 and J usage is TRBJ1-5, with D possibly TRBD1 on 6 matching bases. There are 13 residues in the CDR3. Deletions cut 7 bases from V and 4 bases from J, with 14 bases between. The germline CDR1 and CDR2 sequences are GTSNPN and SVGIG (reference sequence). The CDR3 protein is CAYQTRGNQPQHF. The CDR3 coding sequence is TGTGCCTACCAAACCAGGGGAAATCAGCCCCAGCATTTT.

The V call is TRBV18, the J call TRBJ1-5; the match to TRBD1 covers 7 bases. There are 15 residues in the CDR3. V trimming: 6 bases; J trimming: 4 bases; junction bases outside the gene matches: 9. The germline gives CDR1 KGHSH, CDR2 LQKENI. CDR3 loop: CASSTSRDSNQPQHF. In DNA form, the CDR3 reads TGTGCCAGCTCCACTTCGAGGGACAGTAATCAGCCCCAGCATTTT.

The chain is built from TRBV6-4 and TRBJ2-3, with D perhaps TRBD2 (6 bases). This CDR3 has 13 residues. CDR1 is MRHNA, CDR2 SNTAGT, per germline. V dropped 2 bases and J dropped 4 bases, with 7 bases sitting between them. CDR3 sequence: CASSDTGADTQYF. In nucleotides, the CDR3 is TGTGCCAGCAGTGACACGGGGGCAGATACGCAGTATTTT.

The V gene is TRBV7-8, the J gene TRBJ1-5, with TRBD1 identical over 7 bases. The CDR3 loop spans 18 amino acids. CDR1 and CDR2 from the germline V gene are SGHVS and FQNEAQ. Trimming took 2 bases from V and 4 from J; bases not matched to a gene: 14. As DNA, the CDR3 is TGTGCCAGCAGCTTAATTAAGCTTGACAGGGCAGGGAATCAGCCCCAGCATTTT. Translating gives CASSLIKLDRAGNQPQHF.

This clone was recorded only once. The rearrangement joins TRBV5-4 to TRBJ2-1; D is perhaps TRBD2 (5 bases). The length of the CDR3 is 14 residues. Germline V gene data show CDR1 as SGHNT and CDR2 as YYREEE (reference sequence). The ends were cut back, 0 bases at V and 5 bases at J, with 9 bases in the middle. CDR3 amino acids: CASSLVLEHNEQFF. CDR3 bases: TGTGCCAGCAGCTTGGTACTAGAACACAATGAGCAGTTCTTC.

V is TRBV30 and J is TRBJ1-1, with D perhaps TRBD1 (6 bases). The ends were cut back, 1 base at V and 4 bases at J, with 16 bases in the middle. The CDR3 runs to 15 residues. Germline assignment: CDR1 GTSNPN and CDR2 SVGIG (reference sequence). CDR3 amino acids: CAWSGLRGRSTEAFF. CDR3 nucleotide sequence: TGTGCCTGGAGTGGCCTCAGGGGAAGGAGCACTGAAGCTTTCTTT.

The chain combines TRBV6-5 with TRBJ2-1, with D possibly TRBD2 on 6 matching bases. The CDR3 is made up of 14 amino acids. Between the trimmed V and J ends, which lost 4 bases and 5 bases, there was a span of 12 bases. The germline V gene encodes CDR1 MNHEY and CDR2 SVGAGI. As DNA, the CDR3 is TGTGCCAGCAGTTTCCAGGGAGGCCACAATGAGCAGTTCTTC. Translation gives CASSFQGGHNEQFF.

The rearrangement links TRBV5-5 to TRBJ1-2, with D perhaps TRBD1 (5 bases). Germline CDR1 is SGHKS and CDR2 is YYEKEE (reference sequence). V was clipped by 0 bases and J by 4 bases, with 16 bases between them. The CDR3 has 16 amino acids. CDR3 in amino acids: CASSLGAGGALYGYTF. The CDR3, as DNA: TGTGCCAGCAGCTTGGGGGCTGGAGGGGCCCTCTATGGCTACACCTTC.

This clone was counted a single time. The chain combines TRBV6-5 with TRBJ1-1; TRBD1 matches at 8 bases. The germline V gene has CDR1 MNHEY and CDR2 SVGAGI. The trim removed 2 bases at V and 3 bases at J, leaving 2 bases unmatched. The CDR3 is 14 residues long. The CDR3 protein is CASSYLQGDTEAFF. The CDR3 nucleotides are TGTGCCAGCAGTTACCTACAGGGGGACACTGAAGCTTTCTTT.

The chain carries TRBV19 and TRBJ1-2; 7 nucleotides align to TRBD1. The germline V gene encodes CDR1 LNHDA and CDR2 SQIVND (reference sequence). The V segment lost 7 bases and the J segment 6 bases; nucleotides outside the gene matches: 5. There are 12 residues in the CDR3. DNA of the CDR3: TGTGCCAGTATGGGACAGAGGAATGGCTACACCTTC. It specifies CASMGQRNGYTF.

This chain links TRBV27 with TRBJ2-7; D possibly corresponds to TRBD2 (6 bases). Between the trimmed V and J ends, which lost 2 bases and 7 bases, there was a span of 9 bases. Germline lookup yields CDR1 MNHEY and CDR2 SMNVEV (reference sequence). The length of the CDR3 is 12 residues. The CDR3 region is CASSLRGREQYF. For the CDR3, the DNA is TGTGCCAGCAGTTTAAGAGGGAGGGAGCAGTACTTC.

The rearrangement uses TRBV2 and TRBJ1-2; D might be TRBD1 (6 bases). This CDR3 comprises 12 residues. Looked up from germline, CDR1 is SNHLY and CDR2 is FYNNEI. CDR3 in DNA: TGTGCTTTAGGGGGGGGAAACTATGGCTACACCTTC. Protein product: CALGGGNYGYTF. Full variable domain (missing parts from reference TRBV2 and TRBJ1-2): EPEVTQTPSHQVTQMGQEVILRCVPISNHLYFYWYRQILGQKVEFLVSFYNNEISEKSEIFDDQFSVERPDGSNFTLKIRSTKLEDSAMYFCALGGGNYGYTFGSGTRLTVV.

This chain connects TRBV7-2 to TRBJ1-2; possibly TRBD1 for D (5 bases). V gave up 4 bases and J gave up 7 bases, with 16 bases separating them. Germline V gene lookup returns CDR1 SGHTA and CDR2 FQGNSA. The CDR3 has 14 residues. The CDR3 loop reads CASSSRTNLGGYTF. The CDR3 coding sequence is TGTGCCAGCAGCTCCCGGACAAACTTGGGTGGCTACACCTTC.

The chain links TRBV6-5 to TRBJ1-1; 7 bases line up with TRBD1. From germline, CDR1 is MNHEY and CDR2 SVGAGI. The junction had 4 bases not matched to a gene; V was cut back by 2 bases and J by 7 bases. CDR3 length equals 13 residues. The CDR3 loop reads CASSYTGDLEAFF. The CDR3 DNA reads TGTGCCAGCAGTTACACAGGGGACCTTGAAGCTTTCTTT.

CDR3 amino acids: CASSLVGTGALSQETQYF. CDR3 coding DNA: TGTGCCAGCAGCTTAGTCGGGACAGGGGCCCTTAGCCAAGAGACCCAGTACTTC. The chain employs TRBV7-6 and TRBJ2-5, with TRBD1 matching 10 bases. Germline loops: CDR1 SGHVS, CDR2 FNYEAQ. The CDR3 is 18 residues long. Unmatched junction bases numbered 9, after V lost 1 base and J lost 1 base.

The V gene is TRBV19, the J gene TRBJ2-2, with TRBD1 as a possible D gene (6 bases). The germline gives CDR1 LNHDA, CDR2 SQIVND (reference sequence). V was trimmed by 6 bases and J by 2 bases, leaving 10 bases between them. This CDR3 is built from 14 residues. The CDR3 is CASRDRFNTGELFF. CDR3 bases: TGTGCCAGTAGAGACAGGTTTAACACCGGGGAGCTGTTTTTT.

In nucleotides, the CDR3 is TGTGCCAGCAGACCGGGACAGGGCTTAGGGGCCAACGTCCTGACTTTC. Encoded protein: CASRPGQGLGANVLTF. The chain is built from TRBV7-2 and TRBJ2-6, with 9 bases matching TRBD1. The ends lost 6 bases at V and 4 bases at J; junction bases unmatched: 7. The V gene's germline CDR1 is SGHTA and CDR2 FQGNSA. This CDR3 region has 16 residues.

The chain recombines TRBV11-2 with TRBJ1-5; no definite D call. The CDR3 consists of 15 residues. V gave up 0 bases and J gave up 0 bases, with 6 bases separating them. Germline loops: CDR1 SGHAT, CDR2 FQNNGV. This CDR3 reads CASSLDVYSNQPQHF. The CDR3 nucleotides read TGTGCCAGCAGCTTAGACGTTTATAGCAATCAGCCCCAGCATTTT.

V usage is TRBV19 and J usage is TRBJ1-2; D gene ambiguous. Trimming shortened V by 1 base and J by 7 bases, and 13 bases separated the two germline ends. The germline gives CDR1 LNHDA, CDR2 SQIVND (reference sequence). This CDR3 comprises 14 residues. CDR3 DNA sequence: TGTGCCAGTAGTATAGCGTTCGGAGGGTTTGGCTACACCTTC. Encoded protein: CASSIAFGGFGYTF.

The chain uses TRBV28 and TRBJ1-4, with 11 bases matching TRBD1. Per germline, CDR1 MDHEN and CDR2 SYDVKM. Trimming at V came to 2 bases and at J to 7 bases, leaving 15 bases not matched to a gene. The CDR3 sequence is 19 residues long. The CDR3 DNA follows: TGTGCCAGCAGTTTAATCGAGCCCCGGACAGGGGGCGGGAGTGAAAAACTGTTTTTT. It yields the protein CASSLIEPRTGGGSEKLFF.